A selection of T cell receptor beta chains follows, all from one sample in a study of regulatory T cells in long-lasting Graves disease. TCRdb re-called the multiplex PCR reads through MiXCR, storing one row per CDR3 protein. The sample includes a few hundred thousand distinct CDR3 sequences, around 15% of them seen just once. The same specimen was also included in a second study, on T cells in Graves' hyperthyroidism and ophthalmopathy.

The sequences come from peripheral blood mononuclear cells (PBMCs), collected at new diagnosis, from a patient treated with antithyroid drugs. These receptors were collected from a woman aged 50 to 60 with Graves disease. CDR3s include the opening cysteine and the closing phenylalanine or tryptophan. Fields, in order: CDR3 DNA, CDR3 protein, clone size, D gene, V gene, J gene. D genes are given only for firm matches. Expanded clones get a size class; other rows say once, few or many, or leave the size out.

TGTGCCAGCAGTGAAAACAGAGCCTACGAGCAGTACTTC	CASSENRAYEQYF	many	NA	TRBV2	TRBJ2-7
TGTGCCAGCAGACTAGTCAATGAGCAGTTCTTC	CASRLVNEQFF	many	NA	TRBV12-3/TRBV12-4	TRBJ2-1
TGTGCCAGCAGTTTTGGACTAGCGGGATGGGGCTACGAGCAGTACTTC	CASSFGLAGWGYEQYF	many	TRBD2	TRBV6-2/TRBV6-3	TRBJ2-7
TGTGCCAGCTCATCAAAGAACCAGGAAAAACTGTTTTTT	CASSSKNQEKLFF	once	NA	TRBV18	TRBJ1-4
TGTGCCACCAGTGATTCCGGGACGGGTAACACAGATACGCAGTATTTT	CATSDSGTGNTDTQYF	many	NA	TRBV24-1	TRBJ2-3
TGTGCCAGCAGCTTAGCTGCAACTAATGAAAAACTGTTTTTT	CASSLAATNEKLFF	many	NA	TRBV27	TRBJ1-4
TGTGCCAGCAGCTTAGAGACAGACTACGAGCAGTACTTC	CASSLETDYEQYF	NA	NA	TRBV13	TRBJ2-7
TGCAGCGTGCCCGGAGGTTCCGGCTACACCTTC	CSVPGGSGYTF	many	NA	TRBV29-1	TRBJ1-2
TGTGCCAGCAGTTTACGGGGTGGGGACACCGGGGAGCTGTTTTTT	CASSLRGGDTGELFF	many	NA	TRBV27	TRBJ2-2
TGCAGTGCTAGAGAGGTACTCTCGAGCTCCTACGAGCAGTACTTC	CSAREVLSSSYEQYF	many	NA	TRBV20-1	TRBJ2-7
TGCGCCAGCAGACCCGGACAGCGCTATAATTCACCCCTCCACTTT	CASRPGQRYNSPLHF	many	NA	TRBV5-1	TRBJ1-6
TGTGCCAGCAGCATCAGCTCCTACAATGAGCAGTTCTTC	CASSISSYNEQFF	many	NA	TRBV27	TRBJ2-1
TGTGCCAGCAGCCAAGAGGAGAGCTATGGCTACACCTTC	CASSQEESYGYTF	many	NA	TRBV3-1	TRBJ1-2
TGTGCCAGCAGCCCAAATATGGGACTAGCGGGAGTACATAATGAGCAGTTCTTC	CASSPNMGLAGVHNEQFF	NA	TRBD2	TRBV3-1	TRBJ2-1
TGCGCCAGCAGCTTGGTCGGCTTCTACACCGGGGAGCTGTTTTTT	CASSLVGFYTGELFF	NA	NA	TRBV5-1	TRBJ2-2
TGTGCCAGCCCTCCCCGGGACAGGGGGCGTAAATCTGAAGCTTTCTTT	CASPPRDRGRKSEAFF	many	TRBD1	TRBV28	TRBJ1-1
TGCGCCAGCAGACAGGCCGGGACTGCTTCCTACGAGCAGTACTTC	CASRQAGTASYEQYF	few	NA	TRBV5-1	TRBJ2-7
TGTGCCAGCAGTTTGGGACTAGCGGGATTCTACAATGAGCAGTTCTTC	CASSLGLAGFYNEQFF	many	TRBD2	TRBV28	TRBJ2-1
TGCAGCGTTGAAACTACAGGGGCGGGGGAAGCTTTCTTT	CSVETTGAGEAFF	many	TRBD1	TRBV29-1	TRBJ1-1
TGTGCCAGCACTAGGGGTTACAATCAGCCCCAGCATTTT	CASTRGYNQPQHF	many	NA	TRBV2	TRBJ1-5
TGTGCCAGCATGAGGTCTGCTAGCTCCGAAGGTTGGAACGAGCAGTACTTC	CASMRSASSEGWNEQYF	many	NA	TRBV27	TRBJ2-7
TGTGCCATCAGAAACGGGACTATCCTATCCTACGAGCAGTACTTC	CAIRNGTILSYEQYF	many	TRBD2	TRBV10-3	TRBJ2-7
TGTGCCAGCAGTCGTCTCTATGGCTACACCTTC	CASSRLYGYTF	few	NA	TRBV2	TRBJ1-2
TGCAGCCCCAAGTCGTCGGAGCGGGAGGAGTCCGGGCAAGAGACCCAGTACTTC	CSPKSSEREESGQETQYF	many	TRBD2	TRBV29-1	TRBJ2-5
TGTGCCAGCAGCTACACTAGCGGGATTAGCGACGAGCAGTACTTC	CASSYTSGISDEQYF	many	TRBD2	TRBV3-1	TRBJ2-7
TGTGCCAGCAGTTATCGTTGGGATACGCAGTATTTT	CASSYRWDTQYF	many	NA	TRBV2	TRBJ2-3
TGTGCTAGTGCCCTGAACACTGAAGCTTTCTTT	CASALNTEAFF	NA	NA	TRBV12-5	TRBJ1-1
TGTGCCAGCAGTTCTGAGGATCCGTCCTACAATGAGCAGTTCTTC	CASSSEDPSYNEQFF	many	NA	TRBV27	TRBJ2-1
TGCGCCAGCAGCTGGACGGTGGGGGGTAACTATGGCTACACCTTC	CASSWTVGGNYGYTF	NA	NA	TRBV5-1	TRBJ1-2
TGTGCCAGCAGCACCTTATGGACAGGGGGCCAAGAGACCCAGTACTTC	CASSTLWTGGQETQYF	few	TRBD1	TRBV27	TRBJ2-5
TGTGCCAGTAGTATAGATCTAATGGCGAACACTGAAGCTTTCTTT	CASSIDLMANTEAFF	NA	NA	TRBV19	TRBJ1-1